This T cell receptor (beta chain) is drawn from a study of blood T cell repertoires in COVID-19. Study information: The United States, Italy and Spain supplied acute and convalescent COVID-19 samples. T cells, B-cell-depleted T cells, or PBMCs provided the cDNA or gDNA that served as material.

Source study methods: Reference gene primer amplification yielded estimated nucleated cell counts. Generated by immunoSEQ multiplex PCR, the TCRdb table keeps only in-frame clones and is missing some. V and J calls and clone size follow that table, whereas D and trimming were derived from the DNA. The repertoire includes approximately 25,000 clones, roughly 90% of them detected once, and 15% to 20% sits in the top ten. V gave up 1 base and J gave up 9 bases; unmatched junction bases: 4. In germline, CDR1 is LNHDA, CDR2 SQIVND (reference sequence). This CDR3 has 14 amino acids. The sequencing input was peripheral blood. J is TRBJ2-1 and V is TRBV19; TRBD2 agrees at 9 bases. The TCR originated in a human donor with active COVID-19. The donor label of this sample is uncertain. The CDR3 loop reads CASSIAGTSFEQFF. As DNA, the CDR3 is TGTGCCAGTAGTATAGCCGGGACTAGCTTTGAGCAGTTCTTC.